What follows are 18 T cell receptor beta chains derived from one specimen sequenced in a study of T cell responses to AZD1222 COVID-19 vaccine. Repertoires were generated with immunoSEQ multiplex PCR, while TCRdb's copy carries only in-frame clones and drops some. The table lists about 100,000 clones, 70% to 90% of them singletons. The sequencing used peripheral blood, collected on day 0 of AZD1222 vaccination. Source of these receptors: an adult in good health.

The rearrangement links TRBV29-1 to TRBJ1-1; D unresolved. V was cut by 3 bases and J by 6 bases, with 5 bases left in between. The CDR3 totals 10 residues. CDR1 and CDR2 (germline): SQVTM, ANQGSEA. CDR3 DNA: TGCAGCGTTGATCGGGCTGAAGCTTTCTTT. As protein: CSVDRAEAFF.

The J gene is TRBJ2-5, the V gene TRBV6-2 or TRBV6-3; D ambiguous. The CDR3 spans 13 residues. The germline CDR1 and CDR2 sequences are MNHEY and SVGEGT. V was pared by 2 bases and J by 5 bases, with 9 bases between. The CDR3 sequence: CASSYQAVETQYF. CDR3 DNA: TGTGCCAGCAGTTACCAGGCGGTCGAGACCCAGTACTTC.

The chain recombines TRBV7-6 with TRBJ2-2, with 11 bases lining up with TRBD2. V was pared by 2 bases and J by 3 bases, with 5 bases of the junction left unmatched. Germline-derived CDR1 and CDR2 are SGHVS and FNYEAQ. The CDR3 is 17 residues long. The CDR3: CASSLPTSGVDTGELFF. CDR3 bases: TGTGCCAGCAGCTTACCGACTAGCGGGGTTGACACCGGGGAGCTGTTTTTT. Looking up the rest from reference TRBV7-6 and TRBJ2-2 gives the full variable domain: GAGVSQSPRYKVTKRGQDVALRCDPISGHVSLYWYRQALGQGPEFLTYFNYEAQQDKSGLPNDRFSAERPEGSISTLTIQRTEQRDSAMYRCASSLPTSGVDTGELFFGEGSRLTVL.

This clone showed up just once. This sequence joins TRBV7-9 and TRBJ1-4; 7 bases are shared with TRBD1. The V gene end was trimmed by 5 bases and the J gene end by 8 bases; junction bases not matched to a gene: 11. Germline values: CDR1 SEHNR, CDR2 FQNEAQ (reference sequence). The CDR3 spans 15 residues. The CDR3 nucleotides read TGTGCCAGCAGCCCCAGGGGGGGCGGTATAGAAAAACTGTTTTTT. As protein: CASSPRGGGIEKLFF.

This clone counts as medium-sized. This chain joins TRBV6-4 and TRBJ1-5; D not resolved. Trimming removed 3 bases at V and 4 bases at J, with 7 bases between. The germline gives CDR1 MRHNA, CDR2 SNTAGT. The CDR3 spans 13 residues. CDR3 residues: CASSEGSNQPQHF. The CDR3 region has the DNA TGTGCCAGCAGTGAGGGCTCTAATCAGCCCCAGCATTTT.

The gene calls are TRBV7-6 and TRBJ2-5, with D possibly matching TRBD2 (7 bases). Trimming left V 1 base short and J 5 bases short, with 20 bases between. The CDR3 has 17 amino acids. Germline V CDR1 and CDR2: SGHVS, FNYEAQ. The CDR3 region has the DNA TGTGCCAGCAGCTTAGGAGCCCCGGGGGGCCTTCGGGAGACCCAGTACTTC. Residues: CASSLGAPGGLRETQYF.

The chain carries TRBV2 and TRBJ2-7; 7 nucleotides agree with TRBD2. CDR3 length: 15 amino acids. V lost 2 bases and J lost 4; bases outside the gene matches: 8. Looked up from germline, CDR1 is SNHLY and CDR2 is FYNNEI. The CDR3 sequence is CASSELDGRNYEQYV. The CDR3 nucleotides are TGTGCCAGCAGTGAACTTGACGGGAGGAATTACGAGCAGTACGTC.

This chain uses TRBV6-5 with TRBJ2-1; the D gene is possibly TRBD2 (5 bases). V lost 5 bases and J lost 3, with 8 bases in between. CDR1 is MNHEY, CDR2 SVGAGI, per germline. The CDR3 covers 13 residues. The CDR3 sequence is CASSPRGYNEQFF. The CDR3 coding sequence is TGTGCCAGCAGTCCACGGGGCTACAATGAGCAGTTCTTC.

The chain combines TRBV4-3 with TRBJ1-5, with no clear D. CDR1 LGHNA and CDR2 YSLEER come from the germline V gene. V was shortened by 3 bases and J by 9 bases, with 15 bases between the two germline ends. CDR3 length: 14 amino acids. The CDR3 nucleotides read TGCGCCAGCAGCCAGTATCGAGCCCAAACGCCCCAGCATTTT. Its translation: CASSQYRAQTPQHF.

The rearrangement links TRBV7-9 to TRBJ1-5; D may be TRBD1 (5 bases). Germline V lookup: CDR1 SEHNR, CDR2 FQNEAQ (reference sequence). The CDR3 runs to 17 residues. The V and J ends lost 3 bases and 2 bases respectively, with 17 bases between them. The CDR3 DNA is TGTGCCAGCAGCTTGGGTGCGGGAGTGGGGGGCAATCAGCCCCAGCATTTT. Protein product: CASSLGAGVGGNQPQHF.

A word on this clone: The junction departs from germline at one end; a sequencing error may be responsible. The rearrangement uses TRBV5-1 and TRBJ1-4; the D gene is possibly TRBD1 (6 bases). The CDR3 has 15 residues. Per the germline V gene, CDR1 is SGHRS and CDR2 is YFSETQ. DNA for the CDR3: TGTGCCAGCAGCCCGGAGGGGGGGGCCTTTGAAAAACTGTTTTTT. Protein: CASSPEGGAFEKLFF.

This clone has only a few counts. The V and J genes are TRBV7-9 and TRBJ1-2, with D unclear. There are 14 residues in the CDR3. Trimming took off 1 base at V and 4 bases at J, with 10 bases between the two ends. In germline, CDR1 is SEHNR, CDR2 FQNEAQ (reference sequence). This CDR3 is CASSLVAGIYGYTF. In DNA form, the CDR3 reads TGTGCCAGCAGCTTAGTGGCGGGTATCTATGGCTACACCTTC.

The chain combines TRBV6-2 or TRBV6-3 with TRBJ1-2; 9 bases line up with TRBD1. Germline assignment: CDR1 MNHEY and CDR2 SVGEGT. The CDR3 consists of 16 residues. The ends lost 4 bases at V and 1 base at J; junction bases unmatched: 7. CDR3 bases: TGTGCCAGCAGTTCCACAGGGGGCACTAGTAACTATGGCTACACCTTC. It yields the protein CASSSTGGTSNYGYTF.

This clone appeared a single time. The CDR3 sequence: CASSQQDGYGYTF. In nucleotides, the CDR3 is TGCGCCAGCAGCCAACAAGACGGATATGGCTACACCTTC. The chain carries TRBV4-3 and TRBJ1-2, with D hard to call. CDR3 length: 13 amino acids. V was shortened by 2 bases and J by 5 bases, with 9 bases between the two germline ends. CDR1 is LGHNA and CDR2 is YSLEER in the germline V gene.

This rearrangement joins TRBV12-5 to TRBJ2-1; D is possibly TRBD2 (6 bases). The V gene's germline CDR1 is LGHNT and CDR2 FRNRAP. Trimming removed 0 bases from V and 8 bases from J, with 14 bases in between. This CDR3 region has 15 residues. The CDR3: CASGLVLPGVHEQFF. The CDR3 nucleotides read TGTGCTAGTGGTTTGGTACTTCCGGGGGTCCATGAGCAGTTCTTC.

The table lists this clone with a count of one. The CDR3 coding sequence is TGTGCCAGCAGCTTTGGGTTAGATACGCAGTATTTT. Translating it yields CASSFGLDTQYF. The genes are TRBV11-3 and TRBJ2-3; the D is unclear. The CDR3 covers 12 residues. Germline CDR1 and CDR2: SGHNT and YENEEA. V was cut by 3 bases and J by 5 bases, with 6 bases left in between.

The chain carries TRBV7-2 and TRBJ1-2, with D tentatively TRBD1 (5 bases). The germline V gene has CDR1 SGHTA and CDR2 FQGNSA. The V gene lost 5 bases and the J gene lost 4 bases, with 11 bases spanning the gap. The CDR3 covers 13 residues. The CDR3 protein is CASSPGPSYGYTF. CDR3 in DNA: TGTGCCAGCAGCCCGGGGCCTAGCTATGGCTACACCTTC. The whole variable domain, remainder taken from reference TRBV7-2 and TRBJ1-2, is GAGVSQSPSNKVTEKGKDVELRCDPISGHTALYWYRQSLGQGLEFLIYFQGNSAPDKSGLPSDRFSAERTGGSVSTLTIQRTQQEDSAVYLCASSPGPSYGYTFGSGTRLTVV.

The V gene is TRBV7-6, the J gene TRBJ1-2; D is unresolved. The germline CDR1 and CDR2 sequences are SGHVS and FNYEAQ. The CDR3 is made up of 14 amino acids. Deletions cut 2 bases from V and 6 bases from J, with 13 bases between. The CDR3 DNA reads as TGTGCCAGCAGCTTAAGTTTCCAGTCGGATGGCTACACCTTC. Its translation: CASSLSFQSDGYTF.